Following are 16 T cell receptor beta chains from one sample sequenced in a study of OX40 agonist ivuxolimab in advanced cancers. Assay: immunoSEQ multiplex PCR; the TCRdb copy retains only in-frame clones and omits some. The sample records tens of thousands of clones, roughly 81% being singletons. Material: CD4+ or CD8+ T cells sorted from blood, obtained in a trial of the OX40 agonist ivuxolimab. These receptors came from an adult with an advanced solid tumor such as melanoma, head and neck, liver or kidney cancer.

The chain links TRBV6-4 to TRBJ2-1; D unresolved. Trimming left V 3 bases short and J 3 bases short, with 6 bases between. Germline lookup yields CDR1 MRHNA and CDR2 SNTAGT. CDR3 size: 13 residues. This chain's CDR3 is CASSEVLYNEQFF. The CDR3, as DNA: TGTGCCAGCAGTGAGGTCCTCTACAATGAGCAGTTCTTC.

The chain is built from TRBV15 and TRBJ2-1; D may be TRBD1 or TRBD2 (7 bases each). Germline V gene sequence: CDR1 LNHNV, CDR2 YYDKDF (reference sequence). This CDR3 is built from 19 residues. The V end was cut by 0 bases, the J end by 6 bases, with 24 bases between. The CDR3 is CATSRDRRGRERTRNEQFF. The CDR3 DNA sequence: TGTGCCACCAGCAGAGATCGAAGGGGGCGGGAGAGGACACGCAATGAGCAGTTCTTC.

The chain joins TRBV11-2 to TRBJ2-3; D remains ambiguous. The V gene lost 0 bases and the J gene lost 0 bases, with 4 bases spanning the gap. Germline-derived CDR1 and CDR2 are SGHAT and FQNNGV. The CDR3 consists of 14 residues. The CDR3 spells CASSLDPSTDTQYF. CDR3 bases: TGTGCCAGCAGCTTAGACCCGAGCACAGATACGCAGTATTTT.

V is TRBV7-9 and J is TRBJ2-7, with a possible D match to TRBD1 (5 bases). This CDR3 is built from 14 residues. V was clipped by 5 bases and J by 9 bases, with 20 bases between them. Looked up from germline, CDR1 is SEHNR and CDR2 is FQNEAQ (reference sequence). The CDR3 sequence: CASSPEVQAIWQYF. In DNA, the CDR3 is TGTGCCAGCAGCCCAGAGGTACAGGCGATATGGCAGTACTTC.

This clone was observed a few times. J is TRBJ1-5 and V is TRBV19, with D unresolved. CDR1 and CDR2 (germline): LNHDA, SQIVND (reference sequence). The CDR3 has 15 residues. The V and J ends lost 1 base and 6 bases respectively, with 13 bases between them. Here the CDR3 DNA reads TGTGCCAGTAGTATAGGGGCCACGTCATTTCAGCCCCAGCATTTT. Amino acid sequence: CASSIGATSFQPQHF.

This clone was counted a single time. CDR3 nucleotides: TGTGCCAGCAGCTTGGTGGTGGGAGGTAACAAAAACATTCAGTACTTC. It is translated as CASSLVVGGNKNIQYF. The genes are TRBV5-4 and TRBJ2-4; D is possibly TRBD2 (6 bases). Germline V CDR1 and CDR2: SGHNT, YYREEE (reference sequence). The V end lost 0 bases, the J end lost 3 bases, and 13 bases lay between the germline ends. This CDR3 has 16 residues.

The rearrangement links TRBV28 to TRBJ1-1; D uncertain. This CDR3 spans 12 amino acids. Germline V lookup: CDR1 MDHEN, CDR2 SYDVKM. V was pared by 4 bases and J by 1 base, with 4 bases between. The CDR3: CASSSGNTEAFF. CDR3 coding DNA: TGTGCCAGCAGTTCGGGGAACACTGAAGCTTTCTTT.

V gene TRBV27 combines with J gene TRBJ1-5; D is uncertain. There are 13 residues in the CDR3. With 5 bases removed from V and 3 bases from J, the gap between germline ends came to 8 bases. Germline CDR1 MNHEY, CDR2 SMNVEV (reference sequence). The CDR3 sequence is CASSRVSNQPQHF. CDR3 nucleotide sequence: TGTGCCAGCAGTAGGGTATCCAATCAGCCCCAGCATTTT.

The chain joins TRBV6-5 to TRBJ1-2; D is ambiguous. Trimming left V 2 bases short and J 3 bases short, with 4 bases between. The CDR3 contains 12 residues. Germline V gene lookup returns CDR1 MNHEY and CDR2 SVGAGI. The CDR3 reads CASSYAYYGYTF. As DNA, the CDR3 is TGTGCCAGCAGTTACGCGTACTATGGCTACACCTTC.

The V and J genes are TRBV4-2 and TRBJ2-6; no reliable D call. The CDR3 contains 15 residues. Trimming removed 1 base at V and 3 bases at J, with 7 bases between. Germline V lookup: CDR1 LGHNA, CDR2 YNFKEQ. CDR3: CASSQGQSGANVLTF. DNA of the CDR3: TGTGCCAGCAGCCAAGGGCAGAGTGGGGCCAACGTCCTGACTTTC.

The V and J genes are TRBV2 and TRBJ1-2; D remains unclear. CDR1 is SNHLY, CDR2 FYNNEI, per germline. The CDR3 is 14 amino acids. Trimming pared 3 bases from V and 3 bases from J, leaving 11 bases between. The CDR3 region has the DNA TGTGCCAGCAGTGAGTCGAGACTGGACTATGGCTACACCTTC. Its translation is CASSESRLDYGYTF.

The chain combines TRBV28 with TRBJ2-3, with D unresolved. Germline assignment: CDR1 MDHEN and CDR2 SYDVKM. Trimming removed 3 bases from V and 6 bases from J, with 13 bases in between. This CDR3 has 14 residues. The CDR3 bases are TGTGCCAGCAGTTTCCCTCTCCAACGGGATACGCAGTATTTT. It codes for CASSFPLQRDTQYF.

This clone was observed a few times. The chain recombines TRBV5-4 with TRBJ2-1; weak D call: TRBD1 (5 bases). Trimming removed 3 bases at V and 6 bases at J, with 13 bases between. The CDR3 totals 14 residues. Germline V gene lookup returns CDR1 SGHNT and CDR2 YYREEE (reference sequence). The DNA of the CDR3 is TGTGCCAGCAGCTCCTTCTCTAGGGGCAATGAGCAGTTCTTC. Its translation is CASSSFSRGNEQFF.

The V gene is TRBV7-2, the J gene TRBJ2-5, with 7 bases that match TRBD2. Germline CDR1 reads SGHTA; CDR2 reads FQGNSA. This CDR3 has 16 residues. With 1 base clipped from V and 1 base from J, the junction kept 6 bases outside the gene matches. CDR3 sequence (DNA): TGTGCCAGCAGCTTAGTAGCGGGTCTAGTCCAAGAGACCCAGTACTTC. It encodes CASSLVAGLVQETQYF.

The CDR3: CASSWEANTGELFF. The CDR3, as DNA: TGCGCCAGCAGCTGGGAAGCGAACACCGGGGAGCTGTTTTTT. The V and J genes are TRBV5-1 and TRBJ2-2; no definite D call. The CDR3 runs to 14 residues. Germline lookup yields CDR1 SGHRS and CDR2 YFSETQ. V lost 3 bases and J lost 0, with 6 bases in between.

The chain couples TRBV18 to TRBJ2-1; TRBD2 agrees at 7 bases. V was clipped by 3 bases and J by 3 bases; unmatched bases: 5. CDR3 size: 15 residues. Germline assignment: CDR1 KGHSH and CDR2 LQKENI. CDR3 coding DNA: TGTGCCAGCTCACCTGGCCTAGCGGACTACAATGAGCAGTTCTTC. Translated: CASSPGLADYNEQFF. The entire variable domain, with the rest obtained from reference TRBV18 and TRBJ2-1, is as follows: NAGVMQNPRHLVRRRGQEARLRCSPMKGHSHVYWYRQLPEEGLKFMVYLQKENIIDESGMPKERFSAEFPKEGPSILRIQQVVRGDSAAYFCASSPGLADYNEQFFGPGTRLTVL.